These 2 T cell receptor beta chains came from one sample sequenced in a study of low-dose radiotherapy and immunotherapy resistance in tumors. TCRs were put through 15 to 25 PCR cycles of amplification with Phusion. A constant-region primer and the V-primer adapter served as the primer pair. MiXCR, applied by TCRdb to the reads, yields one record per CDR3 protein. Among roughly 46,000 distinct CDR3 sequences, over 9.5% were seen once, and the ten largest hold roughly 6.2%. The time point is: before trial treatment. The source was PBMCs, collected before treatment. The receptor set was obtained from a female donor with ovarian cancer.

Worth noting for this clonotype: This sequence is one base from a far larger clone and is likely a read error. CDR3 residues: CASSVSHEQYF. Here the CDR3 DNA reads TGTGCCAGCAGTGTTTCCCATGAGCAGTACTTC. This chain joins TRBV2 and TRBJ2-7, with D unresolved. The CDR3 consists of 11 residues. The V end lost 4 bases, the J end lost 7 bases, and 8 bases lay between the germline ends. Germline lookup yields CDR1 SNHLY and CDR2 FYNNEI.

There are many counts of this clonotype. The chain couples TRBV18 to TRBJ1-1; no clear D gene. The V gene lost 0 bases and the J gene lost 1 base, with 0 bases spanning the gap. Germline CDR1 is KGHSH and CDR2 is LQKENI. This CDR3 is built from 12 residues. The CDR3 bases are TGTGCCAGCTCACCACCGAACACTGAAGCTTTCTTT. Its protein product is CASSPPNTEAFF.